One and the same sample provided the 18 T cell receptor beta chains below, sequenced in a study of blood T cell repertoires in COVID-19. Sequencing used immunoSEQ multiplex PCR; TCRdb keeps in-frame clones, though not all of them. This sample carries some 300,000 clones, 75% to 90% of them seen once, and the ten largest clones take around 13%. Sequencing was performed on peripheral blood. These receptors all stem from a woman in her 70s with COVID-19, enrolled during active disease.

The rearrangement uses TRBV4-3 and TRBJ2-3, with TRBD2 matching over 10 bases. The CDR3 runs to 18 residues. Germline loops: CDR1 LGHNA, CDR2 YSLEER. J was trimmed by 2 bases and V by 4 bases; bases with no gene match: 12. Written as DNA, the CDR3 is TGCGCCAGCAGCCCCGAGCGGGGGGGGGTTCCGAACACAGATACGCAGTATTTT. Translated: CASSPERGGVPNTDTQYF.

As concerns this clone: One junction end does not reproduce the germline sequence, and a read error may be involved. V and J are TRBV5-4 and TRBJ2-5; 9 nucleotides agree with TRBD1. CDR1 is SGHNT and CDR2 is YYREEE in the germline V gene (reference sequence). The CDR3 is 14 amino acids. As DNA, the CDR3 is TGTGCCAGCAGGTTGGACAGGGGTAGAGAGACCCAGTACTTC. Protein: CASRLDRGRETQYF.

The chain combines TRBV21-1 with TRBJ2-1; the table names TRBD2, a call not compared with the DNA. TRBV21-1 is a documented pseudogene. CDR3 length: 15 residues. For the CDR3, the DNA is TGTGCCAGGGGAGCTAGGAAAGGGCCTTACAATGAGCAGTTCTTC. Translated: CARGARKGPYNEQFF.

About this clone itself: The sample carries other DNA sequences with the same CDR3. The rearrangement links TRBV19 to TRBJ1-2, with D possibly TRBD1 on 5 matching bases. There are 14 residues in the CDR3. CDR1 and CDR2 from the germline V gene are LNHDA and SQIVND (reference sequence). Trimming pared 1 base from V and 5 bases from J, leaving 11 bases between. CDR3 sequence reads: CASSIGQGSYGYTF. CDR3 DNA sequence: TGTGCCAGTAGTATAGGTCAGGGCTCGTATGGCTACACCTTC.

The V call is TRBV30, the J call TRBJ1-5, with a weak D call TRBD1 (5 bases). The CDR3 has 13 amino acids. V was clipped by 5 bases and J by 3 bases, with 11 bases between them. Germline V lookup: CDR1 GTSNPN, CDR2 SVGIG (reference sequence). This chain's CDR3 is CAWSKGFNQPQHF. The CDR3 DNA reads TGTGCCTGGTCGAAGGGGTTCAATCAGCCCCAGCATTTT.

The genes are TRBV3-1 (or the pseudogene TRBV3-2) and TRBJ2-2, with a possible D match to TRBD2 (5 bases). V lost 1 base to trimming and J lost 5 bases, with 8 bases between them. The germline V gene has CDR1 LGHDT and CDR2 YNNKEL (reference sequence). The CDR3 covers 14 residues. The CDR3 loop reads CASSQASGTGELFF. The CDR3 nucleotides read TGTGCCAGCAGCCAAGCTTCGGGGACCGGGGAGCTGTTTTTT.

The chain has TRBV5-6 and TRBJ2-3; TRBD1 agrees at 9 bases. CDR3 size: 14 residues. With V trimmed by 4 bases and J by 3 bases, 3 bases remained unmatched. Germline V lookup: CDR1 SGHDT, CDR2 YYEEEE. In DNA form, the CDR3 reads TGTGCCAGCAGCACGGGACAGGGAACAGATACGCAGTATTTT. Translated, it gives CASSTGQGTDTQYF.

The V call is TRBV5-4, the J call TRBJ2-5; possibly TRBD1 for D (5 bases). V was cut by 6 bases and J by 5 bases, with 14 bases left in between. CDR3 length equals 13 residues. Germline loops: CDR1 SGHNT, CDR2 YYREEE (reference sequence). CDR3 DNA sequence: TGTGCCAGCACCCTGAAGGGGCACGAGACCCAGTACTTC. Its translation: CASTLKGHETQYF. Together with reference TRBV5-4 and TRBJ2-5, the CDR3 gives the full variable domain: ETGVTQSPTHLIKTRGQQVTLRCSSQSGHNTVSWYQQALGQGPQFIFQYYREEENGRGNFPPRFSGLQFPNYSSELNVNALELDDSALYLCASTLKGHETQYFGPGTRLLVL.

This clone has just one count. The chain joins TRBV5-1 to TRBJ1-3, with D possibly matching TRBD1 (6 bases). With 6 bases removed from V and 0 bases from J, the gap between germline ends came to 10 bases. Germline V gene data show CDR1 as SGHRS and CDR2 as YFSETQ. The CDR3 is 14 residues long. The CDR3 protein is CASTQGSSGNTIYF. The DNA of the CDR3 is TGCGCCAGCACCCAGGGGTCCTCTGGAAACACCATATATTTT.

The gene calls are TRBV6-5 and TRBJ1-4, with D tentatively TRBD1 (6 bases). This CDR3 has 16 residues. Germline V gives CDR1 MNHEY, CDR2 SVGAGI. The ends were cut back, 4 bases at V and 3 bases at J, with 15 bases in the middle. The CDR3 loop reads CASSFNRVQANEKLFF. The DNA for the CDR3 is TGTGCCAGCAGTTTTAACAGGGTCCAAGCTAATGAAAAACTGTTTTTT.

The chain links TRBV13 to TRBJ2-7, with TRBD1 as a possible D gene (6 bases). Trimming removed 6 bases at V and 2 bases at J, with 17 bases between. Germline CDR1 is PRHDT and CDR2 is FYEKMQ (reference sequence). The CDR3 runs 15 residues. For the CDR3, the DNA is TGTGCCAGCAGTTCCTCCTGGACAGTCCCCTACGAGCAGTACTTC. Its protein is CASSSSWTVPYEQYF.

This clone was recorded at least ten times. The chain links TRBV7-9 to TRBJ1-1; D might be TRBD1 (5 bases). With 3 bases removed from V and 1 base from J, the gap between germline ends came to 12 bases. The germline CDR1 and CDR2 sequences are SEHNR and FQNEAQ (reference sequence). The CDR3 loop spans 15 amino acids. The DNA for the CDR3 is TGTGCCAGCAGCTTTGGAGGGGCGCGGAACACTGAAGCTTTCTTT. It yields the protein CASSFGGARNTEAFF.

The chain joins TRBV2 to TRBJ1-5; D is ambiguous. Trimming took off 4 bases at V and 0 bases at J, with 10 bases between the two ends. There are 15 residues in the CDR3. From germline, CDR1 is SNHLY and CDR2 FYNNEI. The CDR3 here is CASSGVQDSNQPQHF. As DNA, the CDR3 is TGTGCCAGCAGTGGGGTCCAGGATAGCAATCAGCCCCAGCATTTT. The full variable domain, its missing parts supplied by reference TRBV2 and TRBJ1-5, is EPEVTQTPSHQVTQMGQEVILRCVPISNHLYFYWYRQILGQKVEFLVSFYNNEISEKSEIFDDQFSVERPDGSNFTLKIRSTKLEDSAMYFCASSGVQDSNQPQHFGDGTRLSIL.

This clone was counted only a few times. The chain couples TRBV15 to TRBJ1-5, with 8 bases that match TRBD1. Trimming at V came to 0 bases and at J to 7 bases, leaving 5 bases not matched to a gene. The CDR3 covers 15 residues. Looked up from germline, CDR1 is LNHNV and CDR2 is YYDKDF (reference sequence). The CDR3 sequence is CATSRDRTGSQPQHF. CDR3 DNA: TGTGCCACCAGCAGAGATCGGACAGGGTCACAGCCCCAGCATTTT.

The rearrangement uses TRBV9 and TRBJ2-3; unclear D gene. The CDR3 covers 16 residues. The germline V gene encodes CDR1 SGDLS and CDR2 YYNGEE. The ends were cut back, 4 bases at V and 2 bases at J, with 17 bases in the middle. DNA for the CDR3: TGTGCCAGCAGCCTCTCAGGCAGGCAGCACACAGATACGCAGTATTTT. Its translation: CASSLSGRQHTDTQYF.

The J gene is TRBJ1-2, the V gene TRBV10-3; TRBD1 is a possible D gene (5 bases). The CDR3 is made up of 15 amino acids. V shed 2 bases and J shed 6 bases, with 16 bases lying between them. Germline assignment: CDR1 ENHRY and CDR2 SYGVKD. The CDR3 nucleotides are TGTGCCATCAGTGAGGGTGCTCGGCAGGGTGATGGCTACACCTTC. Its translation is CAISEGARQGDGYTF.

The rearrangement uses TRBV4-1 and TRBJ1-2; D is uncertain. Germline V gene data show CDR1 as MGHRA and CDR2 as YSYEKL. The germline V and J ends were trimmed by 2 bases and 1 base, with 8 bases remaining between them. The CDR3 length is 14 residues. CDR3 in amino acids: CASSQTGFNYGYTF. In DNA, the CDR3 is TGCGCCAGCAGCCAAACGGGTTTTAACTATGGCTACACCTTC.

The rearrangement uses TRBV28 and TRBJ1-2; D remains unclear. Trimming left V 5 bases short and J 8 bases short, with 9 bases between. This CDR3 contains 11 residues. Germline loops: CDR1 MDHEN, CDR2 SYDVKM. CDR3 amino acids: CASSKTGGYTF. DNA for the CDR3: TGTGCCAGCAGTAAGACGGGAGGCTACACCTTC.